This T cell receptor beta chain appears in the sequencing data of a study of T cell repertoires in cytomegalovirus infection. V was clipped by 5 bases and J by 4 bases, with 14 bases between them. This CDR3 is built from 14 residues. Looked up from germline, CDR1 is SEHNR and CDR2 is FQNEAQ (reference sequence). This clonotype turned up a few times. Its specificity is not known. TCRdb fed the reads into MiXCR, producing one record per CDR3 protein. This sample carries roughly 990,000 distinct CDR3 sequences, 30% to 40% of them seen once, and the ten largest clones take 13%. The V and J genes are TRBV7-9 and TRBJ2-5, with D perhaps being TRBD1 or TRBD2 (6 bases each). The sample in question was cultured CD8+ T cells from PBMCs, obtained from culture after CMV antigen stimulation. The origin of this receptor is a human donor in good health (CMV status not recorded). Some clones in this sample may be carry-over from other donors' samples. The chain's CDR3 is CASSPGRGRETQYF. The DNA for the CDR3 is TGTGCCAGCAGCCCAGGCCGGGGGCGAGAGACCCAGTACTTC.